This entry is about one T cell receptor (beta chain). Its antigen is as yet unknown. The sample originates from a study of long-term antiretroviral therapy in people with HIV. Whole-study results and caveats: Relative to control repertoires, HIV repertoires exhibited narrower CDR3 length ranges.

The authors ran the immunoSEQ assay, v3.0, at survey level. The sequencing target was about 40,000-50,000 T-cell genomes per sample. The method was immunoSEQ multiplex PCR; TCRdb's version includes in-frame clones alone and lacks a portion of them. The sample has some 40,000 clones, 85% to 95% seen once. Trimming removed 2 bases at V and 1 base at J, with 14 bases between. The V gene's germline CDR1 is ENHRY and CDR2 SYGVKD. The CDR3 loop spans 17 amino acids. The rearrangement links TRBV10-3 to TRBJ2-2; TRBD2 might be the D (5 bases). The specimen was unsorted PBMCs, collected around 9 years after starting antiretroviral therapy. The clonotype was recovered from a young man with HIV. The CDR3 loop reads CAISEPTSGKNTGELFF. The CDR3 coding sequence is TGTGCCATCAGTGAGCCCACCTCCGGGAAGAACACCGGGGAGCTGTTTTTT.